These T cell receptor beta chains were read from a single sample in a study of memory CD4+ T cells and cytomegalovirus serostatus. TCRdb keeps only in-frame clones here, not all; method: immunoSEQ multiplex PCR. This table holds about 56,000 clones, about 70% found once. Sequenced: memory CD4+ T cells from blood. The receptors derive from an adult in good health and CMV-seropositive. Each CDR3 is given with its conserved first and last residue. Each record gives: D gene, clone size, J gene, V gene, CDR3 protein, CDR3 DNA. The D gene is left open where the match is weak. Clone size is not always given. Where it is, it says once, few, many or a class for expanded clones.

D gene: TRBD1; clone size: .; J gene: TRBJ1-1; V gene: TRBV27; CDR3 protein: CASSLGTGNTEAFF; CDR3 DNA: TGTGCCAGCAGTTTGGGGACAGGGAACACTGAAGCTTTCTTT
D gene: .; clone size: .; J gene: TRBJ1-1; V gene: TRBV9; CDR3 protein: CASSHKEDTEAFF; CDR3 DNA: TGTGCCAGCAGCCACAAGGAAGACACTGAAGCTTTCTTT
D gene: .; clone size: few; J gene: TRBJ1-5; V gene: TRBV28; CDR3 protein: CASSLKFRVGQPQHF; CDR3 DNA: TGTGCCAGCAGTTTAAAGTTCCGGGTTGGCCAGCCCCAGCATTTT
D gene: .; clone size: .; J gene: TRBJ2-7; V gene: TRBV1; CDR3 protein: CTSRALLAGAGEQYF; CDR3 DNA: TGCACCAGCAGGGCACTTCTAGCGGGTGCGGGGGAGCAGTACTTC
D gene: .; clone size: .; J gene: TRBJ2-3; V gene: TRBV6-1; CDR3 protein: CASSEGTADTQYF; CDR3 DNA: TGTGCCAGCAGTGAAGGGACCGCGGATACGCAGTATTTT
D gene: .; clone size: medium-sized; J gene: TRBJ1-1; V gene: TRBV30; CDR3 protein: CAWRTVGTEAFF; CDR3 DNA: TGTGCCTGGAGAACAGTCGGCACTGAAGCTTTCTTT
D gene: .; clone size: .; J gene: TRBJ2-3; V gene: TRBV5-8; CDR3 protein: CASSLQGSTQYF; CDR3 DNA: TGTGCCAGCAGCTTACAGGGATCGACGCAGTATTTT
D gene: .; clone size: once; J gene: TRBJ2-3; V gene: TRBV2; CDR3 protein: CASSELLSTDTQYF; CDR3 DNA: TGTGCCAGCAGTGAACTCCTTAGCACAGATACGCAGTATTTT
D gene: TRBD2; clone size: .; J gene: TRBJ2-1; V gene: TRBV30; CDR3 protein: CAWRSRQSSGSRDEQFF; CDR3 DNA: TGTGCCTGGAGGTCCAGACAAAGTAGCGGGAGCAGGGATGAGCAGTTCTTC
D gene: .; clone size: .; J gene: TRBJ2-7; V gene: TRBV20-1; CDR3 protein: CSAGLYEQYF; CDR3 DNA: TGCAGTGCTGGGCTTTACGAGCAGTACTTC
D gene: TRBD2; clone size: few; J gene: TRBJ2-7; V gene: TRBV28; CDR3 protein: CASSGMTSGNYEQYF; CDR3 DNA: TGTGCCAGCAGTGGGATGACTAGCGGAAACTACGAGCAGTACTTC
D gene: .; clone size: .; J gene: TRBJ2-3; V gene: TRBV30; CDR3 protein: CAWGTQYF; CDR3 DNA: TGTGCCTGGGGTACGCAGTATTTT
D gene: TRBD1; clone size: .; J gene: TRBJ2-2; V gene: TRBV7-8; CDR3 protein: CASSLVPRGQTELFF; CDR3 DNA: TGTGCCAGCAGCTTAGTCCCCCGGGGACAGACGGAGCTGTTTTTT
D gene: .; clone size: .; J gene: TRBJ1-1; V gene: TRBV25-1; CDR3 protein: CASSEGGQGREAFF; CDR3 DNA: TGTGCCAGCAGTGAGGGAGGGCAGGGTAGAGAAGCTTTCTTT
D gene: TRBD1; clone size: .; J gene: TRBJ1-5; V gene: TRBV6-1; CDR3 protein: CASSEGTGGLQPQHF; CDR3 DNA: TGTGCCAGCAGCGAGGGTACAGGGGGCCTTCAGCCCCAGCATTTT
D gene: TRBD2; clone size: .; J gene: TRBJ2-5; V gene: TRBV11-2; CDR3 protein: CASSSRTSGSPGETQYF; CDR3 DNA: TGTGCCAGCAGCTCGCGGACTAGCGGGAGTCCCGGAGAGACCCAGTACTTC
D gene: .; clone size: .; J gene: TRBJ1-3; V gene: TRBV10-3; CDR3 protein: CAISGGPKNLGNTIYF; CDR3 DNA: TGTGCCATCAGCGGAGGGCCTAAAAACCTTGGAAACACCATATATTTT